These T cell receptor beta chains were read from a single sample in a study of regulatory T cells in long-lasting Graves disease. MiXCR was run by TCRdb on the multiplex PCR reads, yielding one entry per CDR3 protein. The sample yields around 480,000 distinct CDR3 sequences, about 16% seen once. These sequences were also reported in another study, on T cells in Graves' hyperthyroidism and ophthalmopathy.

The source material was peripheral blood mononuclear cells (PBMCs), sampled at new diagnosis, from a patient treated with antithyroid drugs. All receptors derive from a woman aged 35-60 years with Graves disease. The CDR3 runs from the conserved cysteine through the conserved F or W. A D gene is named only where the DNA matches it firmly. Not every row has a clone size; where given, it reads once, few, many or a size class.

v_call	cdr3_length	d_call	j_call	clone_size	cdr3_aa	cdr3_nt
TRBV28	18	-	TRBJ1-5	many	CASSPSGGIPYSNQPQHF	TGTGCCAGCAGTCCCAGCGGGGGCATCCCTTATAGCAATCAGCCCCAGCATTTT
TRBV3-1	19	-	TRBJ2-6	few	CASSQEGTLTFSGANVLTF	TGTGCCAGCAGCCAAGAGGGGACACTGACCTTCTCTGGGGCCAACGTCCTGACTTTC
TRBV3-1	15	-	TRBJ1-1	many	CASSQGGTVWAEAFF	TGTGCCAGCAGCCAAGGTGGGACCGTTTGGGCGGAAGCTTTCTTT
TRBV5-1	14	TRBD1	TRBJ2-3	many	CASSLDRGADTQYF	TGTGCCAGCAGCCTGGACAGGGGGGCAGATACGCAGTATTTT
TRBV9	14	-	TRBJ1-6	many	CASSVGTQNSPLHF	TGTGCCAGCAGCGTCGGGACACAGAATTCGCCCCTCCACTTT
TRBV28	14	TRBD1	TRBJ1-1	many	CASSLAPGQTEAFF	TGTGCCAGCAGTTTAGCCCCGGGACAGACTGAAGCTTTCTTT
TRBV6-2/TRBV6-3	13	TRBD1	TRBJ2-3	-	CARGQGKENTQYF	TGTGCCAGAGGACAGGGGAAGGAGAATACGCAGTATTTT
TRBV3-1	16	-	TRBJ1-2	many	CASSQEGARGSEGYTF	TGTGCCAGCAGCCAAGAGGGGGCCAGGGGCTCTGAAGGCTACACCTTC
TRBV3-1	13	-	TRBJ1-5	many	CASSQDRWQPQHF	TGTGCCAGCAGCCAAGACCGGTGGCAGCCCCAGCATTTT
TRBV5-1	15	TRBD1	TRBJ1-4	-	CASSPRGPVNEKLFF	TGCGCCAGCAGCCCCAGGGGGCCGGTTAATGAAAAACTGTTTTTT
TRBV11-2	12	-	TRBJ2-1	many	CASSLDHSQQFF	TGTGCCAGCAGCTTAGATCACAGCCAGCAGTTCTTC